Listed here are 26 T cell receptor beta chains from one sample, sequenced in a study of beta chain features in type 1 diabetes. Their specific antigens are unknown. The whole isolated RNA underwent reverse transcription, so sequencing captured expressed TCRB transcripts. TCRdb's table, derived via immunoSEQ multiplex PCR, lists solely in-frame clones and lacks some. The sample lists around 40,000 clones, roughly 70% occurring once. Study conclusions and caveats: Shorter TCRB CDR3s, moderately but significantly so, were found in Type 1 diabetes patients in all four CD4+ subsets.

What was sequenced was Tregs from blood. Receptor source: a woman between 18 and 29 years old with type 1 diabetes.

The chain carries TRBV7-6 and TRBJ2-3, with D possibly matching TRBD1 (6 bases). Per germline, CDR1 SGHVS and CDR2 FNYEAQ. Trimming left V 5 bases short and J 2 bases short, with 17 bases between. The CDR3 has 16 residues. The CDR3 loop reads CASSNSSGVLTDTQYF. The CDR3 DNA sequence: TGTGCCAGCAGCAATTCCTCAGGGGTTCTCACAGATACGCAGTATTTT.

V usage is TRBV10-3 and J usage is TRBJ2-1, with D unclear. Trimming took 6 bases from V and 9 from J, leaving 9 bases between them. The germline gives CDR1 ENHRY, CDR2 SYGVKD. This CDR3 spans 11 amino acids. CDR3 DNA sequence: TGTGCCATCAGCACCTACGGTGAGCAGTTCTTC. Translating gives CAISTYGEQFF.

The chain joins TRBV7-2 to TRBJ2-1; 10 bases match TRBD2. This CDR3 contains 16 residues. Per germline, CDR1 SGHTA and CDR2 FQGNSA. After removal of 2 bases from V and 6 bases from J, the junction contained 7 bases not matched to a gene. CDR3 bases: TGTGCCAGCAGCTTACGCTTAGCGGGAGGTCTCAATGAGCAGTTCTTC. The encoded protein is CASSLRLAGGLNEQFF.

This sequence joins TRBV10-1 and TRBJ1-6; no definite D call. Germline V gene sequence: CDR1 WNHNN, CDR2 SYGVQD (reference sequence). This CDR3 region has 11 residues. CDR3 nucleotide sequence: TGCGGACGCGGGGATAATTCACCCCTCCACTTT. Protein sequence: CGRGDNSPLHF.

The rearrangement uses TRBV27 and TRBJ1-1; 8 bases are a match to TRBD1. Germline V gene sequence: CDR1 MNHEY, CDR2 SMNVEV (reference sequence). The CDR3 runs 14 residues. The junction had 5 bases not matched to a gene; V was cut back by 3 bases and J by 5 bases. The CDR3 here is CASSFRDRGTEAFF. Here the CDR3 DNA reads TGTGCCAGCAGTTTTAGAGACAGGGGTACTGAAGCTTTCTTT.

The CDR3 nucleotides read TGTGCCAGCAGCGTAGGGGGCCACCCGGGACTGACTACAGATACGCAGTATTTT. It specifies CASSVGGHPGLTTDTQYF. This rearrangement joins TRBV9 to TRBJ2-3; tentative D call: TRBD2 (6 bases). V was shortened by 0 bases and J by 3 bases, with 20 bases between the two germline ends. Per the germline V gene, CDR1 is SGDLS and CDR2 is YYNGEE. The CDR3 loop spans 18 amino acids.

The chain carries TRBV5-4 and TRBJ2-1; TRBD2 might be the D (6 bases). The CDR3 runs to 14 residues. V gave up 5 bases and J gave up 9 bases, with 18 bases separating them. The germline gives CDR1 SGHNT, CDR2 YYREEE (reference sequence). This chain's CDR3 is CASSQEGRRGEQFF. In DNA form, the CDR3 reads TGTGCCAGCAGTCAAGAGGGGCGGAGGGGTGAGCAGTTCTTC.

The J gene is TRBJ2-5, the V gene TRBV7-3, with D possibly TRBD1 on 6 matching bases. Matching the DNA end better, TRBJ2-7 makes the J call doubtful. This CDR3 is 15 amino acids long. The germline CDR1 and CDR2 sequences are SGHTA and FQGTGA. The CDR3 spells CASSLSGQGPYEQYF. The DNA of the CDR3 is TGTGCCAGCAGCTTAAGTGGGCAGGGGCCCTACGAGCAGTACTTC.

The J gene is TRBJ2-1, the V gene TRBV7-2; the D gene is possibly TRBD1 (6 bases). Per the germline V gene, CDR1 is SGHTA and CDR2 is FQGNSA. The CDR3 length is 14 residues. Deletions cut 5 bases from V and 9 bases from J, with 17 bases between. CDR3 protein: CASSPRSRGSEQFF. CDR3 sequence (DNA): TGTGCCAGCAGCCCAAGGTCTAGGGGGAGTGAGCAGTTCTTC.

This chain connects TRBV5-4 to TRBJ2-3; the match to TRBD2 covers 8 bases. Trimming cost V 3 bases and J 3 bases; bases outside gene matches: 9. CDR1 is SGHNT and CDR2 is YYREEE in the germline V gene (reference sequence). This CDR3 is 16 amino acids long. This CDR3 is CASSSGGAGATDTQYF. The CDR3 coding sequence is TGTGCCAGCAGCTCGGGAGGGGCGGGGGCTACAGATACGCAGTATTTT.

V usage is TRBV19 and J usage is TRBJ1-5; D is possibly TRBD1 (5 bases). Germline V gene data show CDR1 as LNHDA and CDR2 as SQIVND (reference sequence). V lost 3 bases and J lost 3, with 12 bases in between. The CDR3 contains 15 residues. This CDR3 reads CASSMEGRVNQPQHF. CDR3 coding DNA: TGTGCCAGTAGTATGGAGGGGAGAGTCAATCAGCCCCAGCATTTT.

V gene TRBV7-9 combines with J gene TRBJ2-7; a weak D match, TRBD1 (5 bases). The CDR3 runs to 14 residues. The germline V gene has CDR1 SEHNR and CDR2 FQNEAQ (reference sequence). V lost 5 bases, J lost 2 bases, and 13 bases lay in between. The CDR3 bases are TGTGCCAGCAGCCGCAGGGTCCGACCCTACGAGCAGTACTTC. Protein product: CASSRRVRPYEQYF. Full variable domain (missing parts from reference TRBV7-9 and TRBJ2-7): DTGVSQNPRHKITKRGQNVTFRCDPISEHNRLYWYRQTLGQGPEFLTYFQNEAQLEKSRLLSDRFSAERPKGSFSTLEIQRTEQGDSAMYLCASSRRVRPYEQYFGPGTRLTVT.

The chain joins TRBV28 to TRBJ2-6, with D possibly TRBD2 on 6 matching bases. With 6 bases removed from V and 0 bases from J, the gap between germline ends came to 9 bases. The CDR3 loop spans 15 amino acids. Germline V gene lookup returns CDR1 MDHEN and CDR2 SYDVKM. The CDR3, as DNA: TGTGCCAGCAGACCCGGGGGCTCTGGGGCCAACGTCCTGACTTTC. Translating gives CASRPGGSGANVLTF.

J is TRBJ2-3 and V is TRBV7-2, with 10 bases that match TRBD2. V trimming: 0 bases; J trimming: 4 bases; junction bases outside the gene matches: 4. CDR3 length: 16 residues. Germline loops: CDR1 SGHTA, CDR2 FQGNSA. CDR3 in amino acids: CASSLASGRAPDTQYF. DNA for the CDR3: TGTGCCAGCAGCTTAGCGAGCGGGAGGGCCCCAGATACGCAGTATTTT.

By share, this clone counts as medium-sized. The CDR3 is CASSFPHPNTEAFF. CDR3 nucleotide sequence: TGTGCCAGCAGCTTTCCACATCCGAACACTGAAGCTTTCTTT. The V call is TRBV7-9, the J call TRBJ1-1; D not certain. This CDR3 is 14 amino acids long. Germline CDR1 and CDR2: SEHNR and FQNEAQ (reference sequence). Trimming left V 3 bases short and J 1 base short, with 9 bases between.

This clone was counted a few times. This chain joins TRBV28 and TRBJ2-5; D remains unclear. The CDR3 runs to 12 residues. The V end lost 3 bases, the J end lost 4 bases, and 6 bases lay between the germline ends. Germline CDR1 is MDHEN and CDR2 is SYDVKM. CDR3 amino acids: CASSLPRETQYF. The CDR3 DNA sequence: TGTGCCAGCAGTTTGCCCAGAGAGACCCAGTACTTC.

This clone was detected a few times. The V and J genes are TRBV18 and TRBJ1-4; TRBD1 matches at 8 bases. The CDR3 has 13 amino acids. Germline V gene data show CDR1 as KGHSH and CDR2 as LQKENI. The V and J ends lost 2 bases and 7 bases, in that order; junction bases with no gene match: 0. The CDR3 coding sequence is TGTGCCAGCTCACCAGGACAGGGTGAAAAACTGTTTTTT. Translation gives CASSPGQGEKLFF.

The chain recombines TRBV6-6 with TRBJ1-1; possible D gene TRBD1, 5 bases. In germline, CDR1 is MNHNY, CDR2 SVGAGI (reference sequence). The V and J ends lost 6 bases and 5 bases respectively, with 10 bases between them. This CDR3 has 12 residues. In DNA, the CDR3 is TGTGCCAGCAGCCCCAGGGAAACTGAAGCTTTCTTT. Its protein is CASSPRETEAFF.

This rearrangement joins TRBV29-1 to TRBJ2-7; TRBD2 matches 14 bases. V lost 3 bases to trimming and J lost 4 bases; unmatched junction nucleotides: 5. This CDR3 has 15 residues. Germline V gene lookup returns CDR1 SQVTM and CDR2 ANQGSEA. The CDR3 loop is CSVDPGTSGSYEQYF. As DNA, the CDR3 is TGCAGCGTTGATCCCGGGACTAGCGGGAGTTACGAGCAGTACTTC.

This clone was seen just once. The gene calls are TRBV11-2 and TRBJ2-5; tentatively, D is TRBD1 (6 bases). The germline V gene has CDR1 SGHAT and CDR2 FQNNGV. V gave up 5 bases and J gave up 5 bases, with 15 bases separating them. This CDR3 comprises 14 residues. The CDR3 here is CASSISQGYETQYF. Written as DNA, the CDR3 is TGTGCCAGCAGCATATCACAGGGATACGAGACCCAGTACTTC.

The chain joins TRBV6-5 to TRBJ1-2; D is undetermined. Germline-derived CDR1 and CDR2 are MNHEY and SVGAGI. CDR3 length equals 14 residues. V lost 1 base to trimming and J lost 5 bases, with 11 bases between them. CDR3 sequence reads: CASSYFGGSYGYTF. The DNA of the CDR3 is TGTGCCAGCAGTTACTTCGGCGGGTCTTATGGCTACACCTTC.

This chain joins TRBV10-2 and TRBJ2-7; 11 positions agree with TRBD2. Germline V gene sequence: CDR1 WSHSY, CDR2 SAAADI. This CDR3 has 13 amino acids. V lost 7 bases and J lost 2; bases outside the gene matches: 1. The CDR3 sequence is CASKLAGAYEQYF. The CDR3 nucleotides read TGCGCCAGCAAACTAGCGGGGGCCTACGAGCAGTACTTC.

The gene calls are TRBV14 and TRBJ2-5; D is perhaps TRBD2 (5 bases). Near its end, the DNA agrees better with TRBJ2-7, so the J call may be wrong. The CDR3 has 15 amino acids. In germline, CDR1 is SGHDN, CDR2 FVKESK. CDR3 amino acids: CASSQVDYLAGEQYF. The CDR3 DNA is TGTGCCAGCAGCCAAGTCGACTACCTGGCGGGCGAGCAGTACTTC.

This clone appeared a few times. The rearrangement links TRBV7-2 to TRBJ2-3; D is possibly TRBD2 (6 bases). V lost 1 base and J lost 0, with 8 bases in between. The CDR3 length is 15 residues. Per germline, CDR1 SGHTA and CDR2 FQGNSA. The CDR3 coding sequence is TGTGCCAGCAGCTTAGTAGCGGATAGCACAGATACGCAGTATTTT. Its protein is CASSLVADSTDTQYF. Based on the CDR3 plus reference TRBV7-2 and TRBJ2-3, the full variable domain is GAGVSQSPSNKVTEKGKDVELRCDPISGHTALYWYRQSLGQGLEFLIYFQGNSAPDKSGLPSDRFSAERTGGSVSTLTIQRTQQEDSAVYLCASSLVADSTDTQYFGPGTRLTVL.

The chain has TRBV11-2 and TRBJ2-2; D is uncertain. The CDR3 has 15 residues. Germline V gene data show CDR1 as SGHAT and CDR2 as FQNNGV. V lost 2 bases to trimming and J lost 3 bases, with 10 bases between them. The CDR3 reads CASSLQSLYTGELFF. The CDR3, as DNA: TGTGCCAGCAGCTTACAAAGCCTTTACACCGGGGAGCTGTTTTTT. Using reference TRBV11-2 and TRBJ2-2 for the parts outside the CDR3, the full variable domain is EAGVAQSPRYKIIEKRQSVAFWCNPISGHATLYWYQQILGQGPKLLIQFQNNGVVDDSQLPKDRFSAERLKGVDSTLKIQPAKLEDSAVYLCASSLQSLYTGELFFGEGSRLTVL.

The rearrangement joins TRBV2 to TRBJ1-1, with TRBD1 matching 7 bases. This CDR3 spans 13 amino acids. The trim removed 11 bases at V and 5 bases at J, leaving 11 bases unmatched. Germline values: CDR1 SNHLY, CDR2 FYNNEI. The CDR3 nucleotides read TGTGCCGGAGACAGGGACGGGGAGACTGAAGCTTTCTTT. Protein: CAGDRDGETEAFF.